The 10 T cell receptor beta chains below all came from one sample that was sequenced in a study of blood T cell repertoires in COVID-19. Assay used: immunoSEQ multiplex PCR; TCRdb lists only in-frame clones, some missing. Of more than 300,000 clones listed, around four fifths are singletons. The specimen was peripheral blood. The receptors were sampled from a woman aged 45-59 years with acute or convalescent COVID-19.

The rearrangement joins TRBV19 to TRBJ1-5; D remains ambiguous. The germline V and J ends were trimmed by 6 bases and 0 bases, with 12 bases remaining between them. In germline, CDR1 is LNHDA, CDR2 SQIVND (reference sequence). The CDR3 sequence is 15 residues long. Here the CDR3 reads CASRPLDSSNQPQHF. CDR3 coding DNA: TGTGCCAGTAGACCGCTGGACTCTAGCAATCAGCCCCAGCATTTT.

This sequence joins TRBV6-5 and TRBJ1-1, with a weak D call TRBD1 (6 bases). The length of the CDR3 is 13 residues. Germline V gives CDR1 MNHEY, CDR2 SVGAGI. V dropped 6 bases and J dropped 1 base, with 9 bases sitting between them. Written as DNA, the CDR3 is TGTGCCAGCAGGTTACAGGGGAACACTGAAGCTTTCTTT. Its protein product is CASRLQGNTEAFF.

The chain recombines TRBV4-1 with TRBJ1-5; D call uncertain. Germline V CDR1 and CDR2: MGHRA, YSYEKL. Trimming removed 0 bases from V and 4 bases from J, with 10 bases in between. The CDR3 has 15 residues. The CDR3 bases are TGCGCCAGCAGCCAAGAGCTAAGGAGAAATCAGCCCCAGCATTTT. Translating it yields CASSQELRRNQPQHF.

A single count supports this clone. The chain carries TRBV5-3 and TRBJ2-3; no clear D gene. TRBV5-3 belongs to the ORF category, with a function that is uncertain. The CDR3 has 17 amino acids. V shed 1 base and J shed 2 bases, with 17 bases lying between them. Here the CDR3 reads CARSLCGSPYFTDTQYF. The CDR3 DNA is TGTGCCAGAAGCTTGTGTGGTAGCCCCTACTTCACAGATACGCAGTATTTT.

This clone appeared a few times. The chain's CDR3 is CASSDSRQSYEQYF. The CDR3 DNA is TGTGCCAGCAGTGATTCGAGACAGAGCTACGAGCAGTACTTC. The chain carries TRBV2 and TRBJ2-7; a possible D gene is TRBD1 (5 bases). Deletions cut 3 bases from V and 3 bases from J, with 12 bases between. The CDR3 length is 14 residues. Looked up from germline, CDR1 is SNHLY and CDR2 is FYNNEI. The full variable domain, in which reference TRBV2 and TRBJ2-7 provide the parts outside the CDR3, is EPEVTQTPSHQVTQMGQEVILRCVPISNHLYFYWYRQILGQKVEFLVSFYNNEISEKSEIFDDQFSVERPDGSNFTLKIRSTKLEDSAMYFCASSDSRQSYEQYFGPGTRLTVT.

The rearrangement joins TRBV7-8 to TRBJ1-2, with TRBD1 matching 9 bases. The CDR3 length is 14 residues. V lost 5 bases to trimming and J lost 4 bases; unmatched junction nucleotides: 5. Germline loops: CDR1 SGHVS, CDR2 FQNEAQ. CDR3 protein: CASSPGQGRYGYTF. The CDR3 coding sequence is TGTGCCAGCAGCCCGGGACAGGGTCGCTATGGCTACACCTTC.

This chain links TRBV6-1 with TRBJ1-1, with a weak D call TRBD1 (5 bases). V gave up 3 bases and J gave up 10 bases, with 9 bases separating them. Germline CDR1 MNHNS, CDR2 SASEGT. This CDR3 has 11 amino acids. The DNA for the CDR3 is TGTGCCAGCAGTGATAGGGGTGTAGCTTTCTTT. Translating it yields CASSDRGVAFF.

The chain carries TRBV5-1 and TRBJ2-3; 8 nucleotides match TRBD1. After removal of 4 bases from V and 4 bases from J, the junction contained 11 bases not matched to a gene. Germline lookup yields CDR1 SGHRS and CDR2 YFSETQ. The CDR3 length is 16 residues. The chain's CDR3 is CASSIKDRGLADTQYF. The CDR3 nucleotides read TGCGCCAGCAGCATAAAAGACAGGGGTCTAGCAGATACGCAGTATTTT.

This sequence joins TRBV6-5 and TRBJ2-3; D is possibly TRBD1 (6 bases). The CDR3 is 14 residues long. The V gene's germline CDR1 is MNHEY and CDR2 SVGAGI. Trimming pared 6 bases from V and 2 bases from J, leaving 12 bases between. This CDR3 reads CASSSRDTTDTQYF. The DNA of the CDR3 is TGTGCCAGCAGCTCCCGGGACACCACAGATACGCAGTATTTT.

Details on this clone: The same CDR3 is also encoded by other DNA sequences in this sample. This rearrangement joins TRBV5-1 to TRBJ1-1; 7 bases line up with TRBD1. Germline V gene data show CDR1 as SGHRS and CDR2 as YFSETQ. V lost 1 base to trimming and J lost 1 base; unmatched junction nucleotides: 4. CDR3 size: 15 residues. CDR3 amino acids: CASSLPGQPNTEAFF. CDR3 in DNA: TGCGCCAGCAGCTTGCCGGGACAGCCGAACACTGAAGCTTTCTTT.